This T cell receptor (beta chain) was captured in a study of shared clonotypes between healthy human individuals. Study-level findings and limits: Investigators expected sequencing depth to affect clonotype sharing among donors.

With regard to this clone: Its antigen is currently unknown.

There are 14 residues in the CDR3. Germline-derived CDR1 and CDR2 are SGDLS and YYNGEE. V shed 4 bases, J shed 1 base, and the junction held 4 bases outside the gene matches. The study enrolled healthy HIV-negative adults without recent acute infections or vaccinations as donors. Deep-level running was used for the assay. In the authors' methods: Quality scores were absent from the junction-only immunoSEQ sequences, so filtering differed. Data came from immunoSEQ multiplex PCR; TCRdb stores just in-frame clones and leaves some out. The V and J calls and clone size come from that table; D and trimming were worked out from the DNA. The data show about 500,000 clones, with roughly three quarters seen just once and around 12% held by the top ten.

The clonotype originates from a woman aged 40 to 49 in good health. Some clones in this sample may be carry-over from other donors' samples. The rearrangement uses TRBV9 and TRBJ2-7; 8 nucleotides line up with TRBD2. Sequenced: PBMCs. The CDR3 is CASSLTGGSYEQYF. For the CDR3, the DNA is TGTGCCAGCAGCCTGACGGGAGGGTCCTACGAGCAGTACTTC.